The 17 T cell receptor beta chains in this list originate from one sample, sequenced in a study of T cells in Graves' hyperthyroidism and ophthalmopathy. The TCR beta CDR3 regions underwent amplification using RNA transcripts as the source. The HTBI primer set drove a first-round RT-PCR of the TCR CDR3. TCRdb re-derived calls from the multiplex PCR reads in MiXCR, one entry per CDR3 protein. The sample lists 640,000 or so distinct CDR3 sequences; around 15% were seen once. The sequenced sample was blood. These receptors all stem from a woman between 40 and 55 years old with Graves' ophthalmopathy.

This clonotype was recorded at least ten times. The chain joins TRBV5-1 to TRBJ2-7; TRBD2 is a possible D gene (6 bases). The CDR3 runs 13 residues. CDR1 is SGHRS and CDR2 is YFSETQ in the germline V gene. With 0 bases removed from V and 7 bases from J, the gap between germline ends came to 11 bases. CDR3 bases: TGCGCCAGCAGCTTGGCCATCGGGGGTGAGCAGTACTTC. Its translation is CASSLAIGGEQYF.

This clonotype was found many times. The V call is TRBV6-2 or TRBV6-3, the J call TRBJ2-2, with D tentatively TRBD1 (5 bases). Trimming took off 7 bases at V and 1 base at J, with 13 bases between the two ends. The length of the CDR3 is 15 residues. CDR1 and CDR2 from the germline V gene are MNHEY and SVGEGT. The CDR3 nucleotides are TGTGCCAGCATCACTATACAGGAGAACACCGGGGAGCTGTTTTTT. Translated: CASITIQENTGELFF.

This clonotype occurred a few times. The V call is TRBV19, the J call TRBJ1-5; D remains ambiguous. Germline loops: CDR1 LNHDA, CDR2 SQIVND (reference sequence). With 9 bases removed from V and 7 bases from J, the gap between germline ends came to 13 bases. This CDR3 is 12 amino acids long. CDR3 DNA: TGTGCCAGCTGGAAGGAGGACCAGCCCCAGCATTTT. Amino acid sequence: CASWKEDQPQHF. Complete variable domain (other parts from reference TRBV19 and TRBJ1-5): DGGITQSPKYLFRKEGQNVTLSCEQNLNHDAMYWYRQDPGQGLRLIYYSQIVNDFQKGDIAEGYSVSREKKESFPLTVTSAQKNPTAFYLCASWKEDQPQHFGDGTRLSIL.

This clonotype appeared many times. The chain couples TRBV6-5 to TRBJ2-5; possibly TRBD2 for D (5 bases). In germline, CDR1 is MNHEY, CDR2 SVGAGI. Trimming left V 8 bases short and J 1 base short, with 14 bases between. The CDR3 runs 14 residues. CDR3 DNA sequence: TGTGCCAGCGGTACGGGATCCTTCCAAGAGACCCAGTACTTC. Amino acids: CASGTGSFQETQYF.

This clonotype was seen more than once but under ten times. The chain couples TRBV18 to TRBJ2-7, with D perhaps matching TRBD1 (6 bases). The V gene's germline CDR1 is KGHSH and CDR2 LQKENI. The V gene lost 3 bases and the J gene lost 2 bases, with 14 bases spanning the gap. This CDR3 is built from 15 residues. CDR3: CASSPRGMEAYEQYF. As DNA, the CDR3 is TGTGCCAGCTCACCGAGGGGGATGGAGGCCTACGAGCAGTACTTC.

This rearrangement joins TRBV12-3 or TRBV12-4 to TRBJ2-5; 11 nucleotides match TRBD1. Losses at the gene ends were 5 bases for V and 5 bases for J; bases not matched to a gene: 7. The CDR3 runs to 15 residues. CDR3 residues: CASSPVGQGDETQYF. DNA for the CDR3: TGTGCCAGCAGTCCGGTGGGACAGGGGGATGAGACCCAGTACTTC.

Many counts were recorded for this clonotype. CDR3 protein: CASSKTGTEQYF. The CDR3 DNA reads as TGTGCCAGCAGTAAGACAGGGACCGAGCAGTACTTC. V usage is TRBV6-1 and J usage is TRBJ2-7; 7 nucleotides align to TRBD1. V lost 5 bases, J lost 6 bases, and 4 bases stayed unmatched. The CDR3 spans 12 residues. Germline CDR1 and CDR2: MNHNS and SASEGT.

This clonotype was found many times. This chain connects TRBV20-1 to TRBJ2-5; D remains ambiguous. CDR3 size: 12 residues. Germline CDR1 and CDR2: DFQATT and SNEGSKA (reference sequence). Trimming took 6 bases from V and 3 from J, leaving 11 bases between them. DNA for the CDR3: TGCAGTGCCCCTACATGGGAAGAGACCCAGTACTTC. Its protein product is CSAPTWEETQYF.

This clonotype was counted only a few times. A much larger clone differs by one base, so this may be a read error. V usage is TRBV10-3 and J usage is TRBJ2-5; D remains ambiguous. The CDR3 is 14 residues long. Germline V lookup: CDR1 ENHRY, CDR2 SYGVKD. CDR3 coding DNA: TGTGCCATCAGTGAGTCTGGCCTCCAAGAGACCCGGTACTTC. This sequence encodes CAISESGLQETRYF.

This clonotype was detected ten times or more. The chain couples TRBV6-2 or TRBV6-3 to TRBJ2-2; no firm D call. V dropped 2 bases and J dropped 4 bases, with 8 bases sitting between them. This CDR3 region has 14 residues. Germline V gene sequence: CDR1 MNHEY, CDR2 SVGEGT. CDR3 region: CASSYLGRTGELFF. Here the CDR3 DNA reads TGTGCCAGCAGTTACCTAGGACGCACCGGGGAGCTGTTTTTT.

This clonotype was recorded at least ten times. The CDR3 bases are TGTGCCAGCAGCCCTCGGGGTTCCAATCAGCCCCAGCATTTT. Translated, it gives CASSPRGSNQPQHF. The chain uses TRBV7-2 and TRBJ1-5; D uncertain. The CDR3 has 14 amino acids. Per germline, CDR1 SGHTA and CDR2 FQGNSA. V gave up 5 bases and J gave up 3 bases, with 11 bases separating them.

This clonotype showed up many times. The V call is TRBV10-3, the J call TRBJ2-5; D assignment may be TRBD1 or TRBD2 (6 bases each). V was cut by 0 bases and J by 1 base, with 15 bases left in between. The length of the CDR3 is 17 residues. Germline V gives CDR1 ENHRY, CDR2 SYGVKD. CDR3 sequence: CAISESMGRGLQETQYF. Here the CDR3 DNA reads TGTGCCATCAGTGAGTCGATGGGACGGGGGCTCCAAGAGACCCAGTACTTC.

The table lists this clonotype with many counts. The chain is built from TRBV20-1 and TRBJ2-2; D possibly corresponds to TRBD2 (5 bases). The V end lost 3 bases, the J end lost 8 bases, and 7 bases lay between the germline ends. CDR1 is DFQATT, CDR2 SNEGSKA, per germline (reference sequence). CDR3 length: 11 residues. The CDR3 spells CSASGGGELFF. CDR3 in DNA: TGCAGTGCTAGCGGAGGAGGGGAGCTGTTTTTT.

This clonotype turned up a few times. V is TRBV29-1 and J is TRBJ1-3, with D unresolved. The V and J ends lost 6 bases and 0 bases respectively, with 12 bases between them. This CDR3 region has 14 residues. Germline V gene sequence: CDR1 SQVTM, CDR2 ANQGSEA. The CDR3 sequence is CSVAKQSSGNTIYF. The CDR3 nucleotides read TGCAGCGTCGCGAAACAGAGCTCTGGAAACACCATATATTTT.

This clonotype has just a few counts. The chain combines TRBV3-1 with TRBJ2-7, with a weak D call TRBD2 (6 bases). V gave up 5 bases and J gave up 6 bases, with 14 bases separating them. The CDR3 covers 13 residues. Per germline, CDR1 LGHDT and CDR2 YNNKEL (reference sequence). The CDR3: CASSAVGGGEQYF. CDR3 in DNA: TGTGCCAGCAGCGCTGTGGGGGGAGGCGAGCAGTACTTC.

This chain connects TRBV2 to TRBJ1-4; no clear D. Germline V gene data show CDR1 as SNHLY and CDR2 as FYNNEI. Trimming pared 3 bases from V and 13 bases from J, leaving 21 bases between. CDR3 size: 15 residues. DNA for the CDR3: TGTGCCAGCAGTGAGAGAAGGGTAACCCGAGGCCGACTGTTTTTT. Amino acid sequence: CASSERRVTRGRLFF.

The chain is built from TRBV5-6 and TRBJ2-7; the D gene is possibly TRBD1 (5 bases). Per germline, CDR1 SGHDT and CDR2 YYEEEE. The CDR3 covers 14 residues. Trimming left V 4 bases short and J 0 bases short, with 11 bases between. This CDR3 is CASSLGLFSYEQYF. The CDR3 region has the DNA TGTGCCAGCAGCCTGGGGCTTTTCTCCTACGAGCAGTACTTC.